Included here is one TCR beta chain sequence, with context. In Cohort 3, a recovered donor had either two negative PCRs, clearance, or symptom resolution. Germline V gives CDR1 SGHVS, CDR2 FQNEAQ. J gave up 7 bases and V 6 bases, and 6 bases lay outside the gene matches. There are 14 residues in the CDR3. The data were obtained in a study of blood T cell repertoires in COVID-19. In the original workflow: How many nucleated cells were present was estimated from reference gene primer amplification. Profiling relied on immunoSEQ multiplex PCR, and the TCRdb table lists in-frame clones only, not all of them. V, J and clone size derive from that table, while D and trimming were established from the DNA sequence. The data show 300,000 to 400,000 clones, under 95% seen once.

This TCR derives from a man between 60 and 75 years old who had recovered from COVID-19. The sample consisted of PBMCs or T cells enriched from blood (not recorded which). The chain couples TRBV7-8 to TRBJ1-5; TRBD1 agrees at 10 bases. CDR3 sequence reads: CASSSGTGVQPQHF. CDR3 nucleotide sequence: TGTGCCAGCAGTAGTGGGACAGGGGTCCAGCCCCAGCATTTT.